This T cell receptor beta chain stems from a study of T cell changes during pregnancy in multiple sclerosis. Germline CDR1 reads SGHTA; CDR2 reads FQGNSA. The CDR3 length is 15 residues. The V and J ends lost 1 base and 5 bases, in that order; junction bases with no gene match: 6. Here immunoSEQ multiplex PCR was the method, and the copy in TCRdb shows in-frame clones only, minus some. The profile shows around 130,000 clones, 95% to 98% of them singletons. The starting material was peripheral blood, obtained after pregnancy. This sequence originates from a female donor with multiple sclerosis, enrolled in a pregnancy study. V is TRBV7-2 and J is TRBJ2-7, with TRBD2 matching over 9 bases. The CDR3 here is CASSLVRTSVHEQYF. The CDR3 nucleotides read TGTGCCAGCAGCTTAGTTCGGACTAGCGTACACGAGCAGTACTTC. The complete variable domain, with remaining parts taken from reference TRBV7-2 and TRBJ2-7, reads GAGVSQSPSNKVTEKGKDVELRCDPISGHTALYWYRQSLGQGLEFLIYFQGNSAPDKSGLPSDRFSAERTGGSVSTLTIQRTQQEDSAVYLCASSLVRTSVHEQYFGPGTRLTVT.